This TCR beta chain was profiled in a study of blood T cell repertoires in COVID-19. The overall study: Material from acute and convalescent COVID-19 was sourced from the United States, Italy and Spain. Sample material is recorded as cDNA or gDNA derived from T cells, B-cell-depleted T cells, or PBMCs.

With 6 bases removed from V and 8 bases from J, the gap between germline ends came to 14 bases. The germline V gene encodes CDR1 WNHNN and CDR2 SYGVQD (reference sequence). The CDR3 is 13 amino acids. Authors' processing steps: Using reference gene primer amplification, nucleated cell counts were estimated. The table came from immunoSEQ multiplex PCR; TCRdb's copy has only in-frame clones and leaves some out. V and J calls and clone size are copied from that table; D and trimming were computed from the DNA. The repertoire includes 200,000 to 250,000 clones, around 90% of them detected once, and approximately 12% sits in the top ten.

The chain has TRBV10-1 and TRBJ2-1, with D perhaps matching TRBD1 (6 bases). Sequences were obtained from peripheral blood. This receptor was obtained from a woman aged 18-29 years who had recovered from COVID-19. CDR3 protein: CASRTGSRDEQFF. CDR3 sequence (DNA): TGCGCCAGCAGGACAGGTTCACGGGATGAGCAGTTCTTC.